This T cell receptor (beta chain) was captured by sequencing in a study of cytomegalovirus exposure and HLA in healthy donors. In the study overall: A prior analysis found 100 million to 140 million unique TCR beta sequences from 150 million to 200 million T cells.

Points on this clone: The antigen is not known.

General study findings and limits: It is likely that the observed cluster of highly shared sequence variants was a sequencing artifact.

The PCR was carried out with 60 Vbeta primers and 13 Jbeta primers. Profiled with immunoSEQ multiplex PCR; TCRdb holds only in-frame clones, not every one. The sample shows 50,000 to 55,000 clones, around 50% of them seen only once. The clonotype comes from a human donor in good health. The sample consisted of PBMCs.

The CDR3 DNA sequence: TGCGCCAGCAGTCAATCCCCTTACACCCGCTCTGGAAACACCATATATTTT. It encodes CASSQSPYTRSGNTIYF. The rearrangement joins TRBV23-1 to TRBJ1-3, with D hard to call. TRBV23-1 is an open reading frame whose function is uncertain. Trimming took 0 bases from V and 0 from J, leaving 12 bases between them. The CDR3 is 17 residues long.